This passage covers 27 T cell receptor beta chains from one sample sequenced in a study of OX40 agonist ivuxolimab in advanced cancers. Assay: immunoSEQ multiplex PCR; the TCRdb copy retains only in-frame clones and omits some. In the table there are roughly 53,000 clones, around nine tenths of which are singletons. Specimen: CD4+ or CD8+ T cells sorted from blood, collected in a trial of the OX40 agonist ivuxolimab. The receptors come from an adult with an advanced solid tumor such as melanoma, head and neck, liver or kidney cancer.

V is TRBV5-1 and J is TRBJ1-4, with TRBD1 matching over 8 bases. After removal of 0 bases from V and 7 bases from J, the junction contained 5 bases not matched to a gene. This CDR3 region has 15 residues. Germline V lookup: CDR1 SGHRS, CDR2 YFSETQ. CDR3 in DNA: TGCGCCAGCAGCTTGGCTGGACAGGGAACTGAAAAACTGTTTTTT. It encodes CASSLAGQGTEKLFF.

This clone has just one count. The CDR3 sequence is CASSLSDYGYTF. CDR3 bases: TGTGCCAGCAGTTTAAGCGACTATGGCTACACCTTC. The V call is TRBV28, the J call TRBJ1-2; no clear D. With 2 bases removed from V and 3 bases from J, the gap between germline ends came to 4 bases. CDR3 length equals 12 residues. Germline V gene sequence: CDR1 MDHEN, CDR2 SYDVKM.

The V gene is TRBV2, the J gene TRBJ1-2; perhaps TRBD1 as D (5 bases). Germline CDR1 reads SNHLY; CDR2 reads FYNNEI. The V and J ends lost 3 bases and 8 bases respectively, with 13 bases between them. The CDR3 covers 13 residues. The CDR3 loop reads CASSDPQGSGYTF. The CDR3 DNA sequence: TGTGCCAGCAGTGATCCGCAGGGCTCCGGCTACACCTTC.

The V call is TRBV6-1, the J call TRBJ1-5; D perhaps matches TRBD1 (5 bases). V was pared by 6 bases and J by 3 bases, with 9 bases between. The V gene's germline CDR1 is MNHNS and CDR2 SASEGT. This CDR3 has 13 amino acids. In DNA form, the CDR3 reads TGTGCCAGCAGCCGACAGTCCAATCAGCCCCAGCATTTT. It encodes CASSRQSNQPQHF.

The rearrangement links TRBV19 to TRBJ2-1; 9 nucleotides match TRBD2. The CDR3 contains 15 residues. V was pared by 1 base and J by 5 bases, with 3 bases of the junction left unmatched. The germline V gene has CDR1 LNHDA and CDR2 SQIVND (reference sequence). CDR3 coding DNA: TGTGCCAGTAGTATAGTTGGCGGGAGGGACAATGAGCAGTTCTTC. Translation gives CASSIVGGRDNEQFF. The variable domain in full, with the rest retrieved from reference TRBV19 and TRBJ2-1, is DGGITQSPKYLFRKEGQNVTLSCEQNLNHDAMYWYRQDPGQGLRLIYYSQIVNDFQKGDIAEGYSVSREKKESFPLTVTSAQKNPTAFYLCASSIVGGRDNEQFFGPGTRLTVL.

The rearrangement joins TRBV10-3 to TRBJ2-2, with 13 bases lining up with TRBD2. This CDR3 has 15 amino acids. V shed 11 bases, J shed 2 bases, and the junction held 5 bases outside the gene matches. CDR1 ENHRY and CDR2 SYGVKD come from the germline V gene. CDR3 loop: CAAGTSGINTGELFF. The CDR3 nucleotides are TGTGCCGCCGGGACTAGCGGGATTAACACCGGGGAGCTGTTTTTT.

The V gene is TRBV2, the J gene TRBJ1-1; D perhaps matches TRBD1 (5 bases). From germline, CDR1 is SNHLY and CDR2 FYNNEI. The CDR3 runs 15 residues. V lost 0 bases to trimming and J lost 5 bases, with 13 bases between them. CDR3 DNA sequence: TGTGCCAGCAGTGAAGCTGGGGGGGTAGGGACTGAAGCTTTCTTT. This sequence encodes CASSEAGGVGTEAFF.

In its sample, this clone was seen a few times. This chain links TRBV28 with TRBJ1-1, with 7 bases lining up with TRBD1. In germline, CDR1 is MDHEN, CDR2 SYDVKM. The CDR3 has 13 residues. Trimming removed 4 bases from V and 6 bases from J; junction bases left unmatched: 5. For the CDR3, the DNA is TGTGCCAGCAGTTCGGGACAGACCCCTGAAGCTTTCTTT. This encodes CASSSGQTPEAFF.

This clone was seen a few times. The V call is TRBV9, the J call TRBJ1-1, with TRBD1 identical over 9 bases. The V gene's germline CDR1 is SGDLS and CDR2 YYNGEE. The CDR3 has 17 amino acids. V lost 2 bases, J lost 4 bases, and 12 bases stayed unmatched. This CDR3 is CASSVGQGGPMGTEAFF. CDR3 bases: TGTGCCAGCAGCGTGGGACAGGGCGGCCCCATGGGCACTGAAGCTTTCTTT. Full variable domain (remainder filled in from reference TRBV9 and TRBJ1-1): DSGVTQTPKHLITATGQRVTLRCSPRSGDLSVYWYQQSLDQGLQFLIQYYNGEERAKGNILERFSAQQFPDLHSELNLSSLELGDSALYFCASSVGQGGPMGTEAFFGQGTRLTVV.

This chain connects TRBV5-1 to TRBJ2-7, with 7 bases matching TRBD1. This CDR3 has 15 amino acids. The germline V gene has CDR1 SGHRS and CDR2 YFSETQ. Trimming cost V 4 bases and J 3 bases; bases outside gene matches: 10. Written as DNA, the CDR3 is TGCGCCAGCAGCCAGAACAGGGGCCAACACTACGAGCAGTACTTC. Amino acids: CASSQNRGQHYEQYF.

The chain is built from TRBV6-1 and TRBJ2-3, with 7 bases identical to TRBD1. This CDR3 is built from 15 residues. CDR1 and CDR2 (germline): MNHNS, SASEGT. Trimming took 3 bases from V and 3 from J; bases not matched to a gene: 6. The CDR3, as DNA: TGTGCCAGCAGTGACGAGGGGGCCGGGACAGATACGCAGTATTTT. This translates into CASSDEGAGTDTQYF.

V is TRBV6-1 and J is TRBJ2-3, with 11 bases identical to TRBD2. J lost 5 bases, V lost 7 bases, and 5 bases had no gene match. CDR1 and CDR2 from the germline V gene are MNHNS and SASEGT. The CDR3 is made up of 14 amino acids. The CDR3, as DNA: TGTGCCAGCATAGCGGGAGGGCTTAAAGATACGCAGTATTTT. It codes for CASIAGGLKDTQYF.

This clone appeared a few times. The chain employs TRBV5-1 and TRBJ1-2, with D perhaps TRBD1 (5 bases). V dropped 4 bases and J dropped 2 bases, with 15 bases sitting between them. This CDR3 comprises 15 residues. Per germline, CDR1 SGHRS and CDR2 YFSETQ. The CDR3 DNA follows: TGCGCCAGCAGCGCCGGGACCGCTGGCAACTATGGCTACACCTTC. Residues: CASSAGTAGNYGYTF.

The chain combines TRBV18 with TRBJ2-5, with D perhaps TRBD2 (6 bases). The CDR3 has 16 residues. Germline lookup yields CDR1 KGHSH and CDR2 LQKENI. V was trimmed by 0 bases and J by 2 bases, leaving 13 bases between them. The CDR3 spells CASSPPGGVEQETQYF. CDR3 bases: TGTGCCAGCTCACCACCTGGCGGGGTGGAACAAGAGACCCAGTACTTC.

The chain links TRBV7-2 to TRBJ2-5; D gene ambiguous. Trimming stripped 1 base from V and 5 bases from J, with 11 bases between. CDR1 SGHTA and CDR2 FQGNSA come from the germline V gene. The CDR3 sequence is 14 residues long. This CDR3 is CASSLGSGFETQYF. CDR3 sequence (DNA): TGTGCCAGCAGCTTAGGATCCGGGTTTGAGACCCAGTACTTC.

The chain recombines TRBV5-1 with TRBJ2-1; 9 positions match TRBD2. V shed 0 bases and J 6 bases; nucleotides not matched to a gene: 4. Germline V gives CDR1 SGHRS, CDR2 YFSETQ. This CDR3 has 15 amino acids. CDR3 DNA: TGCGCCAGCAGCTTGGTAGCGGGGGTAGGCAATGAGCAGTTCTTC. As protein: CASSLVAGVGNEQFF.

This CDR3 reads CASSRRGPYNEQFF. The CDR3 DNA sequence: TGTGCCAGCAGCCGTCGGGGTCCCTACAATGAGCAGTTCTTC. The V and J genes are TRBV5-6 and TRBJ2-1, with a weak D call TRBD2 (5 bases). CDR1 SGHDT and CDR2 YYEEEE come from the germline V gene. Trimming stripped 4 bases from V and 2 bases from J, with 10 bases between. The CDR3 extends over 14 amino acids.

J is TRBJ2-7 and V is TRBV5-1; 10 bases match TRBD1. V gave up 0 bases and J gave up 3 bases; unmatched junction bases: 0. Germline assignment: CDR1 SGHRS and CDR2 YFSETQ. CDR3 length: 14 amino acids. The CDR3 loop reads CASSLGTGGYEQYF. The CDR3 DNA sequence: TGCGCCAGCAGCTTGGGGACAGGGGGCTACGAGCAGTACTTC.

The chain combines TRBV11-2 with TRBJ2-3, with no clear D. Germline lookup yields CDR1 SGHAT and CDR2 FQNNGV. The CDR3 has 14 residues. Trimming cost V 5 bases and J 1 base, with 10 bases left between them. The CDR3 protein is CASSEPTGTDTQYF. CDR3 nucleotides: TGTGCCAGCAGCGAACCCACGGGCACAGATACGCAGTATTTT.

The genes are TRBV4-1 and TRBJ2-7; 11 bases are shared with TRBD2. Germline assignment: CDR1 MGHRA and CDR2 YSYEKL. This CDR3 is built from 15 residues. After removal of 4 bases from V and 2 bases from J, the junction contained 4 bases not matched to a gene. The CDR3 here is CASSLLAGGPYEQYF. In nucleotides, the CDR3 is TGCGCCAGCAGCCTTCTAGCGGGAGGTCCCTACGAGCAGTACTTC.

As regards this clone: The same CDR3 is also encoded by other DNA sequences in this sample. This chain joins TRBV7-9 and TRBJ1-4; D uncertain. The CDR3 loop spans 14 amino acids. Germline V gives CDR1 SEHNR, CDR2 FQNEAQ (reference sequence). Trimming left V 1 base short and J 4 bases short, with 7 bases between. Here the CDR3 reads CASSLGGINEKLFF. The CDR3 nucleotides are TGTGCCAGCAGCTTAGGGGGTATTAATGAAAAACTGTTTTTT.

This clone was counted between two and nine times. The CDR3: CASIRNSYEQYF. The CDR3 DNA sequence: TGTGCCAGCATAAGAAACTCCTACGAGCAGTACTTC. J is TRBJ2-7 and V is TRBV6-1, with D hard to call. V was trimmed by 7 bases and J by 0 bases, leaving 7 bases between them. CDR1 and CDR2 (germline): MNHNS, SASEGT. The CDR3 covers 12 residues.

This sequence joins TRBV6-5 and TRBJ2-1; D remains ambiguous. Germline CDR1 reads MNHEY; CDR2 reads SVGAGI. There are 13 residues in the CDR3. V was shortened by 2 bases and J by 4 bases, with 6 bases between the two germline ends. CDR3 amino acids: CASSYAGYNEQFF. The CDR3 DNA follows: TGTGCCAGCAGTTACGCCGGGTACAATGAGCAGTTCTTC.

The CDR3 coding sequence is TGTGCCAGCGGGGGGCGGGTCTACGAGCAGTACTTC. It encodes CASGGRVYEQYF. The chain is built from TRBV7-9 and TRBJ2-7; D possibly uses TRBD1 or TRBD2 (6 bases each). CDR3 length: 12 residues. V was trimmed by 8 bases and J by 3 bases, leaving 11 bases between them. In germline, CDR1 is SEHNR, CDR2 FQNEAQ (reference sequence).

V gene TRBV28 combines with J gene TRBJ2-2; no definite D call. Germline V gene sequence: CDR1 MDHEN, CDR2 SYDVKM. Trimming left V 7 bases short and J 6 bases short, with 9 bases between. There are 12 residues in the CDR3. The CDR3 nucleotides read TGTGCCAGCACTCGACCCCCCGGGGAGCTGTTTTTT. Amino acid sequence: CASTRPPGELFF.

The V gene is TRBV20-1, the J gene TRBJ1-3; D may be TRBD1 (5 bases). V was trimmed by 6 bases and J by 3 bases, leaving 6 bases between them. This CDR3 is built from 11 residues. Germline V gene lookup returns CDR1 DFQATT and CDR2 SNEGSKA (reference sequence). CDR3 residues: CSAGVGNTIYF. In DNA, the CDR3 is TGCAGTGCAGGGGTTGGAAACACCATATATTTT.

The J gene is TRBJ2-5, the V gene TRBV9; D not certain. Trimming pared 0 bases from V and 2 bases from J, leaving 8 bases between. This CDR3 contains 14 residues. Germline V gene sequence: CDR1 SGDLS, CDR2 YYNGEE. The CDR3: CASSVGGRQETQYF. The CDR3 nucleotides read TGTGCCAGCAGCGTAGGTGGACGGCAAGAGACCCAGTACTTC.